This T cell receptor (beta chain) was recovered during a study of blood T cell repertoires in COVID-19. The CDR3 sequence is 14 residues long. CDR1 is MNHEY, CDR2 SVGAGI, per germline. J was trimmed by 1 base and V by 6 bases; bases with no gene match: 3. Libraries were prepared by immunoSEQ multiplex PCR; TCRdb keeps only in-frame clonotypes and omits some of them. The data show 150,000 to 200,000 clones, around 80% seen once. Everyone who took part was about 18 to 90 years old, and they came from some 23 US areas. Participant-reported clinical history was the basis for cohort assignment. Recovered participants had two consecutive negative NP/OP PCR tests, healthcare professional clearance, or symptom resolution.

Sequencing used PBMCs or T cells enriched from blood (not recorded which). The TCR comes from a woman in her sixties or seventies who had recovered from COVID-19. The rearrangement links TRBV6-5 to TRBJ1-3; 7 bases match TRBD1. CDR3 protein: CASRETGSGNTIYF. CDR3 DNA: TGTGCCAGCAGGGAGACAGGGTCTGGAAACACCATATATTTT.